Below are 5 T cell receptor beta chains sequenced from a single sample in a study of cytomegalovirus exposure and HLA in healthy donors. Both 60 Vbeta primers and 13 Jbeta primers went into the PCR. TCRdb keeps only in-frame clones here, not all; method: immunoSEQ multiplex PCR. The sample records tens of thousands of clones, about 78% being singletons. Input material: PBMCs. These receptors originate from a male donor in good health and CMV-seropositive.

V and J are TRBV5-6 and TRBJ2-3; D is ambiguous. This CDR3 region has 14 residues. Germline V gene data show CDR1 as SGHDT and CDR2 as YYEEEE. V shed 9 bases and J shed 3 bases, with 17 bases lying between them. CDR3 sequence reads: CATGRSGSTDTQYF. The CDR3 DNA sequence: TGTGCCACTGGTAGGTCAGGCAGTACAGATACGCAGTATTTT.

The chain carries TRBV5-4 and TRBJ2-2; TRBD2 aligns across 11 bases. The V gene's germline CDR1 is SGHNT and CDR2 YYREEE (reference sequence). Trimming took 0 bases from V and 5 from J; bases not matched to a gene: 6. The CDR3 extends over 17 amino acids. Written as DNA, the CDR3 is TGTGCCAGCAGCTTGGCAAAACTAGCGGGAGTAACCGGGGAGCTGTTTTTT. Amino acid sequence: CASSLAKLAGVTGELFF.

The sample holds a few counts of this clone. The chain links TRBV7-9 to TRBJ2-5, with D maybe TRBD2 (5 bases). Trimming cost V 2 bases and J 4 bases, with 14 bases left between them. From germline, CDR1 is SEHNR and CDR2 FQNEAQ (reference sequence). This CDR3 contains 15 residues. CDR3: CASSLQFGGGETQYF. The CDR3 coding sequence is TGTGCCAGCAGCTTACAGTTCGGAGGCGGAGAGACCCAGTACTTC.

This chain joins TRBV7-6 and TRBJ1-2; 7 bases agree with TRBD1. The germline gives CDR1 SGHVS, CDR2 FNYEAQ. The CDR3 has 14 amino acids. With 5 bases clipped from V and 8 bases from J, the junction kept 11 bases outside the gene matches. CDR3 DNA: TGTGCCAGCAGCCGGACAGGAACTATGTTCGGCTACACCTTC. Residues: CASSRTGTMFGYTF.

The V and J genes are TRBV6-4 and TRBJ2-2; 9 bases map to TRBD1. The junction had 0 bases not matched to a gene; V was cut back by 4 bases and J by 6 bases. The CDR3 covers 13 residues. Germline V gene sequence: CDR1 MRHNA, CDR2 SNTAGT. Here the CDR3 reads CASSGQGAGELFF. The CDR3 region has the DNA TGTGCCAGCAGTGGACAGGGGGCCGGGGAGCTGTTTTTT.